A selection of T cell receptor beta chains follows, all from one sample in a study of OX40 agonist ivuxolimab in advanced cancers. Repertoires were generated with immunoSEQ multiplex PCR, while TCRdb's copy carries only in-frame clones and drops some. In the table there are 70,000 to 95,000 clones, over 80% of which are singletons. The sequenced sample was CD4+ or CD8+ T cells sorted from blood, obtained in a trial of the OX40 agonist ivuxolimab. The receptors were sampled from an adult with an advanced solid tumor such as melanoma, head and neck, liver or kidney cancer. CDR3s leave out the opening cysteine and the closing phenylalanine or tryptophan. Each record gives: V gene, J gene, CDR3 protein.

TRBV5-1	TRBJ2-7	ASTPGLATLYEQY
TRBV12-2	TRBJ2-1	ASRLGGRSSYNEQF
TRBV30	TRBJ1-1	AWNALRATEAF
TRBV7-2	TRBJ2-7	ASSLQGGYEQY
TRBV4-2	TRBJ2-7	ASSQDTGAKEQY
TRBV19	TRBJ2-5	ASSEVAGETQY
TRBV7-8	TRBJ1-5	ASSRRDRANQPQH
TRBV5-6	TRBJ2-5	ASSLAGVETQY
TRBV19	TRBJ1-6	ASSITAGDDSPLH
TRBV5-1	TRBJ1-2	ASSLIMGGWNYGYT
TRBV11-2	TRBJ2-3	ASSLVLDYTDTQY
TRBV18	TRBJ1-2	ASSQGQDYGYT
TRBV5-1	TRBJ1-3	ASSLDLTRDSGNTIY
TRBV7-8	TRBJ1-1	ASSLGLWGVGNTEAF
TRBV7-3	TRBJ1-5	ASSEGPQGAQH
TRBV19	TRBJ1-1	ASSMPRGRTEAF
TRBV11-2	TRBJ2-7	ASSFLVGGYEQY
TRBV9	TRBJ2-2	ASSVTGTNTGELF
TRBV13	TRBJ1-3	ASAGTGLSGNTIY
TRBV30	TRBJ2-5	AANRGSVGETQY
TRBV19	TRBJ1-4	ASSPNTNEKLF
TRBV6-6	TRBJ2-3	ASSYWHTQY
TRBV5-5	TRBJ2-7	ASSLAGGTGISYEQY
TRBV12-5	TRBJ1-4	ASGLGLNEKLF
TRBV7-9	TRBJ1-4	ASSPGQGNEKLF
TRBV10-1	TRBJ2-1	ASSESSGGYNEQF
TRBV7-2	TRBJ1-1	ASSLRSYPMNTEAF
TRBV4-3	TRBJ1-6	ASSQDTSDRGNSPLH
TRBV5-8	TRBJ2-7	ASRRQTLRTYEQY
TRBV9	TRBJ1-3	ASSVYGSLSGNTIY
TRBV6-5	TRBJ1-1	ASSYSPGTTEAF
TRBV5-4	TRBJ2-7	ASSLLGLAYEQY
TRBV6-5	TRBJ2-7	ASSRPGLTYEQY
TRBV27	TRBJ1-4	ASSLDREGEKLF
TRBV11-2	TRBJ1-1	ASSGLGTEAF
TRBV4-1	TRBJ2-5	ASSRPENQETQY
TRBV27	TRBJ2-1	ASSPQGGTEQF
TRBV2	TRBJ2-6	ASSEGGPRSGANVLT
TRBV7-2	TRBJ2-1	ASSLAALGYNEQF